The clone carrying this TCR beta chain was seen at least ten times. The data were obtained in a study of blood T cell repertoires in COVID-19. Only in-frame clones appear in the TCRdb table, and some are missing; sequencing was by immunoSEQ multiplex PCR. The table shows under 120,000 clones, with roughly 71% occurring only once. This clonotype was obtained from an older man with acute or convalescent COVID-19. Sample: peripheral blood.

This CDR3 reads CASSSGRWDTDTQYF. The CDR3 DNA is TGTGCCAGCAGCAGTGGGAGGTGGGACACAGATACGCAGTATTTT. The chain carries TRBV11-2 and TRBJ2-3, with D possibly being TRBD2 (6 bases). V was trimmed by 5 bases and J by 2 bases, leaving 14 bases between them. Germline CDR1 SGHAT, CDR2 FQNNGV. This CDR3 has 15 residues.